The TCR beta chain under discussion was sequenced for a study of shared clonotypes between healthy human individuals (TCRdb year 2020). Regarding the study in general: The cohort included a few men and a couple of women between 18 and 49 years of age. Per donor, three plates each were used for CD4 naive and CD4 memory, two for CD8 naive, and one for CD8 memory. To estimate repertoire size and how much clonotypes are shared between individuals, the study performed deep sequencing of blood TCR repertoires from a handful of healthy adults. To increase sequencing depth and limit assay-specific biases, TCR repertoire library preparation and sequencing were carried out by different laboratories using diverse techniques. Each donor's leukapheresis produced roughly between roughly 0.85 and 9.5 billion PBMCs.

The paper as a whole reports these results and caveats: Incomplete sequencing was indicated by rarefaction of sorted-subset datasets, despite the large sequencing depth. Sharing across several donors was observed for 5% to 6.5% of naive CD4, 3.5% of naive CD8, around 2.5% of memory CD4, and around 0.42% of memory CD8 clonotypes. Larger estimated clonotype richness was generally found for naive subsets than for memory subsets. Compared with non-shared clonotypes, clonotypes shared by all four sorted-subset donors had higher generation probabilities. Based on pairwise subsampling, the degree of clonotype sharing among donors was expected to be affected by sequencing depth. Because the study included a small number of donors, the genetic and exposure-history diversity represented was limited. Only blood was sampled, and tissue TCR repertoires likely differ from those in blood.

In the case of this clone: The clone's antigen remains unknown. The record has no base qualities; no much larger clone is one base away. Other DNA sequences in this sample translate to the same CDR3.

Using the deep immunoSEQ assay, multiplex PCR amplified TCR CDR3 regions from genomic DNA. Genomic DNA extracted from each cell subset was distributed evenly over all wells of several immunoSEQ 96-well plates, and each plate served as one replicate. Each replicate PCR for sorted subsets received around 210 ng genomic DNA, equal to tens of thousands of T cell genomes. Purified libraries were quantified with a Qubit 3.0 fluorometer, sized on a Bioanalyzer 2100, and re-quantified with the KAPA Library Quantification kit. A separate single-read 150-cycle Illumina NextSeq 550 flow cell was used to sequence each immunoSEQ 96-well plate. The paper's processing steps were these. Because only junctional sequences without quality scores were contained in the immunoSEQ output, filtering matching that applied to full-length reads could not be performed. To assign V/J genes and CDR3, sequences were annotated against IMGT germline references using PyIR, a Python wrapper for IgBLAST v1.9. Any read was removed if the V/J assignment was weak (E-value above 1e-6), the CDR3 was missing, or the read contained stop codons, out-of-frame junctions, or ambiguous translated residues. V3J clonotypes were defined as sequences sharing the same inferred V gene, J gene, and CDR3 amino acid sequence. Percentage overlap between repertoires was computed as shared unique clonotypes divided by the size of the smaller repertoire. Richness of each repertoire was evaluated using RTK rarefaction, the Chao1 estimator, and Recon v2.1 estimates of unobserved clonotypes. Generation probabilities were computed with OLGA for all TCRbeta clonotypes obtained by the gDNA method from four donors. The clones in this table, taken by TCRdb from immuneACCESS, are in-frame only. Not every clone is retained; where verified, under half of the shortfall comes from an unresolved V gene, and the cause of the rest is unknown. The DNA was the basis for D and trimming; V, J and clone size are from that table. Recorded for this sample are 2 million to 2.5 million clones; approximately 93% of them occurred a single time. The ten largest make up approximately 0.4% of the sample.

The germline V gene (reference sequence) supplies CDR1 SGHNT and CDR2 YYREEE. The CDR3 numbers 14 residues from cysteine through phenylalanine. Only CDR3 DNA is held: 42 bases, read in frame from base 1. Trimmed from V: 4 bases; trimmed from J: 2 bases; junction bases lacking a gene match: 5. Donors were healthy HIV-negative adults with no recently reported acute infections or vaccinations. Every donor was a Caucasian adult residing in Nashville, Tennessee, USA. CD4+ T cells were enriched by magnetic negative selection, after which naive cells were positively selected on CD45RA and the negative fraction was taken as the memory subset. Blood was collected by leukapheresis, and PBMCs were isolated by Ficoll-Histopaque density gradient centrifugation and then cryopreserved in liquid nitrogen vapor phase. Analytical flow cytometry was used to check the purity and quantity of every magnetically sorted T cell population. Genomic DNA was isolated from every sorted fraction and measured by UV absorbance on a Nanodrop 2000c.

The receptor was derived from a man aged 18 to 30 in good health. Some clones in this sample may be carry-over from other donors' samples. The sequenced sample was naive CD4+ T cells from PBMCs. In the paper's terms, the cell subset or site label means: CD45RA+ positively selected. The chain is assembled from TRBV5-4 and TRBJ2-7; 8 nucleotides in the junction match TRBD1. The CDR3 protein is CASSAGQGPYEQYF. Here is the DNA: TGTGCCAGCAGCGCCGGACAGGGTCCCTACGAGCAGTACTTC. Beyond the CDR3, the reference TRBV5-4 and TRBJ2-7 genes provide the residues; the full variable domain reads: ETGVTQSPTHLIKTRGQQVTLRCSSQSGHNTVSWYQQALGQGPQFIFQYYREEENGRGNFPPRFSGLQFPNYSSELNVNALELDDSALYLCASSAGQGPYEQYFGPGTRLTVT.